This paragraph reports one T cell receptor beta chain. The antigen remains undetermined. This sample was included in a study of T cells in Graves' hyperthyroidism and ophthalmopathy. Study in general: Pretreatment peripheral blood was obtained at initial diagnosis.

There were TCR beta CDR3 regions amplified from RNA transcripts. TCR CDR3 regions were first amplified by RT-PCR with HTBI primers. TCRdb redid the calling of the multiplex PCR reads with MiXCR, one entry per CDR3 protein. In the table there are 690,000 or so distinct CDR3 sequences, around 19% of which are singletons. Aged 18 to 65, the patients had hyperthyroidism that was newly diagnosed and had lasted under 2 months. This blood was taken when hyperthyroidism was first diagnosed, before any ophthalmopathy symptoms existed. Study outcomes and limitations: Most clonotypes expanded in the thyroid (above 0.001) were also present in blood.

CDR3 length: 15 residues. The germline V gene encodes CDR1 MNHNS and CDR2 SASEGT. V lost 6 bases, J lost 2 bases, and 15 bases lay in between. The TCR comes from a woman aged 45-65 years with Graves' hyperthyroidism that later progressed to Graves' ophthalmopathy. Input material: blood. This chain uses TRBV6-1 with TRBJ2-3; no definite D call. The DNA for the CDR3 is TGTGCCAGCAGAGGGAATACGCGGTACACAGATACGCAGTATTTT. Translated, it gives CASRGNTRYTDTQYF.